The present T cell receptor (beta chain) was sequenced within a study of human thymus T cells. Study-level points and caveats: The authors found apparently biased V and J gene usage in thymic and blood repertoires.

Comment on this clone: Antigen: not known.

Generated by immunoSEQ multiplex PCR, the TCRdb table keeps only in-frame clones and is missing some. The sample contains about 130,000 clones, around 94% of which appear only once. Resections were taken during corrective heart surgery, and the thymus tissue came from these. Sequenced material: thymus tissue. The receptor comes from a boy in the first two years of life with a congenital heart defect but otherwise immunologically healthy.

In DNA, the CDR3 is TGTGCCAGCAGCTTAAAAACTAGCAAGAATGAGCAGTTCTTC. Translated, it gives CASSLKTSKNEQFF. V and J are TRBV7-6 and TRBJ2-1, with D maybe TRBD2 (6 bases). Germline assignment: CDR1 SGHVS and CDR2 FNYEAQ. This CDR3 spans 14 amino acids. Between the trimmed V and J ends, which lost 2 bases and 7 bases, there was a span of 12 bases. The full variable domain, completed using reference TRBV7-6 and TRBJ2-1, is GAGVSQSPRYKVTKRGQDVALRCDPISGHVSLYWYRQALGQGPEFLTYFNYEAQQDKSGLPNDRFSAERPEGSISTLTIQRTEQRDSAMYRCASSLKTSKNEQFFGPGTRLTVL.